This TCR beta chain was recorded in a study of blood T cells in healthy people across ages (dated by TCRdb to between 2015 and 2016). Some background on the complete study: In model experiments, template switching captured roughly one uniquely barcoded TCR beta cDNA molecule for every two T cells. Age-related changes in TCR beta repertoire diversity were measured in the study by deep sequencing normalized with unique cDNA molecular identifiers. The donors were divided into four age groups: young (average around 16 years), middle-aged (roughly 40), aged (roughly 60) and long-lived (roughly 82). Using the same blood draw, the study looked at two additional independent replicas of 1 million unique cDNA reads for two donors, one aged 18 to 30 and the other aged 80 or older. The study at large found these results: Bulk unsorted PBMC profiling prevented conclusive comparison of naive and antigen-experienced compartments. The long-lived group showed more naive CD4+ T cells, fewer expanded clones and increased TCR diversity than the aged group, suggesting age selection. Estimates of total diversity based on one million sequenced T cells were regarded as lower bounds and as underestimates. Because donor CMV infection status was unknown, age-related changes in expanded clonotypes were potentially confounded. A strong correlation was found between observed TCR beta diversity and the percentage of naive T cells measured by flow cytometry. As age increased, observed TCR beta diversity per million T cells dropped in a roughly linear way, and a significant reduction was already evident by age 40.

Library construction relied on 5' RACE. The sequencing machine was an Illumina HiSeq 2500. A second PCR of about 6 to 11 cycles was performed with a sample-barcoded 5' primer and a J-beta primer mix. A unique molecular identifier was introduced onto each TCR beta cDNA molecule by a template-switch 5' adaptor carrying 12 random nucleotides. Each sample yielded at least 3 million CDR3-containing paired-end reads. First-strand cDNA was synthesized from all RNA with the Mint cDNA synthesis kit, primed by a TRBC-specific oligonucleotide. All cDNA was treated with uracil-DNA glycosylase and then went through a first 18-cycle PCR with the universal primers M1SS and BC2_uni_R. On the authors' methods: For normalization, 1 million high-quality reads, each with a distinct molecular identifier, were randomly selected from each sample. Reads sharing molecular identifiers were discarded rather than binned into consensus sequences. MiTCR, run with a Q25 quality threshold and the strictest error-elimination algorithm, handled CDR3 identification, clonotype clustering and error correction. A nonparametric unseen species model using Euler transformation provided a lower-bound estimate of total TCR beta diversity. In-frame beta chains were kept once TCRdb had trimmed the public reads at Q25 with fastp and called clones with MiXCR. Entries that share a CDR3 protein sequence are merged under the most common genes and DNA. Clone size and V and J calls follow TCRdb, not the original study. This sample gives about 800,000 distinct CDR3 sequences in total; around 25% of them show up just once. Under 4.5% of the sample lies in the top ten.

The 39 donors, aged about 6 to 95 years, were systemically healthy Caucasian individuals from Russia. Approximately 11 milliliters of peripheral blood were drawn from each donor into EDTA-treated Vacutainer tubes. PBMCs were isolated by Ficoll-Paque density-gradient centrifugation, with at least 6.5 million obtained per sample. Total RNA was extracted from PBMCs with Trizol reagent, with at least 6 micrograms obtained per sample. Naive CD45RAhigh/CD27high T cell percentages were measured by flow cytometry on a PBMC aliquot from every donor. CDR3 length: 15 amino acids, cysteine to phenylalanine. Only the CDR3 region is kept as DNA, spanning 45 bases read in frame from base 1. Per the germline V gene, MNHEY is the CDR1 and SVGEGT is the CDR2. Trimming removed 5 bases from V and 9 bases from J; the gene matches leave 9 bases unexplained. This clonotype was seen a few times. Its target antigen remains unknown. Base qualities are not recorded, but no much larger clone differs from it by a single base.

These data also featured in a second study, about T cells of mothers and their children. As the second study states: Donors were nine systemically healthy Caucasian individuals: three mothers and their six children. cDNA synthesis consumed the entire amount of extracted RNA, loaded at around 1.5 ug RNA in each 15 ul reaction. In the second PCR, sample barcodes and 2-4 random nucleotides were introduced via the M1S primer. More than 9 million TCR beta CDR3 reads were obtained from each mother, and several million reads were obtained from each child. Thymic selection similarly shapes TCR recombination output in related and unrelated pairs, with minor effect from inherited differences. Normalized repertoire overlap in related mother-child pairs was always slightly higher than in unrelated mother-child pairs, but the difference was never significant. Persistent microchimeric T cell clones were not detected, at a sensitivity of approximately 100 clones per million clonotypes. In the study, deep NGS was used to compare the TCR beta repertoires of mothers and children, and features distinguishing related mother-child pairs from unrelated individuals were sought. Mothers averaged 40 +/- 4 years of age and children averaged approximately 12 +/- 4 years. After adapters were ligated using NEBNext reagents, the libraries underwent 100+100 nt paired-end sequencing on an Illumina HiSeq 2000. To prevent cross-contamination, the mother and child libraries were prepared one month apart and sequenced in separate runs. For each donor, somewhere between about 500,000 and 2,000,000 distinct TCR beta clonotypes were identified. Naive TCR beta clonotypes were estimated from low-frequency clonotypes matched to each donor's FACS-determined naive share, without sorting.

The TCR was taken from a boy between 10 and 17 years old in good health. The chain is made from TRBV6-2 or TRBV6-3 and TRBJ2-1; a stretch of 11 junction bases matches TRBD2. Sequences were obtained from blood. The CDR3 corresponds to CASSRTSGSKAEQFF. The sequenced DNA: TGTGCCAGCAGTCGTACTAGCGGGAGTAAGGCTGAGCAGTTCTTC.